Below are 17 T cell receptor beta chains sequenced from a single sample in a study of T-cell reconstitution after alpha-beta-depleted transplantation in children (dated by TCRdb to about 2016). Libraries came from PCR. Instrument used: Illumina HiSeq 2500. TCR libraries were prepared with molecular barcoding, using unique molecular identifiers to normalize TCRbeta repertoire quantification. TCRdb cleaned the public reads at Q25 with fastp, built clones with MiXCR and kept in-frame beta chains. When rows share a CDR3 protein, they turn into one entry using the most common DNA and genes. The sample profile shows approximately 390,000 distinct CDR3 sequences; roughly 10% of them were found once. Clones ranked in the top ten supply 4.5% to 6% of the sample. Sequenced here: PBMCs from the stem cell graft donor, sampled from the stem cell graft. All receptors come from a human donor who donated a stem cell graft to a child with acute myeloid leukemia.

This clonotype has at least ten counts. V usage is TRBV6-1 and J usage is TRBJ1-5, with unresolved D. V shed 2 bases and J shed 5 bases, with 10 bases lying between them. This CDR3 has 14 amino acids. Germline-derived CDR1 and CDR2 are MNHNS and SASEGT. The CDR3 DNA follows: TGTGCCAGCAGTGAATCCGGGTCGGATCAGCCCCAGCATTTT. Its translation: CASSESGSDQPQHF.

The sample holds many counts of this clonotype. V and J are TRBV18 and TRBJ2-2; D might be TRBD1 (5 bases). V was cut by 0 bases and J by 8 bases, with 16 bases left in between. Germline loops: CDR1 KGHSH, CDR2 LQKENI. CDR3 size: 16 residues. This chain's CDR3 is CASSPPVEGAGGELFF. The CDR3 DNA reads as TGTGCCAGCTCACCACCGGTCGAAGGGGCAGGAGGGGAGCTGTTTTTT.

The V call is TRBV6-6, the J call TRBJ1-1, with a possible D match to TRBD1 (6 bases). CDR1 MNHNY and CDR2 SVGAGI come from the germline V gene (reference sequence). The CDR3 consists of 13 residues. V lost 7 bases and J lost 4, with 13 bases in between. In DNA form, the CDR3 reads TGTGCCAGCACCAAGGGGGAAGCCACTGAAGCTTTCTTT. It encodes CASTKGEATEAFF.

In this sample, this clonotype turned up a few times. The CDR3 reads CASSLAGEYYNEQFF. CDR3 nucleotide sequence: TGCGCCAGCAGCTTGGCCGGAGAGTACTACAATGAGCAGTTCTTC. V and J are TRBV5-1 and TRBJ2-1; D is ambiguous. The CDR3 contains 15 residues. Trimming shortened V by 0 bases and J by 3 bases, and 10 bases separated the two germline ends. Germline values: CDR1 SGHRS, CDR2 YFSETQ.

Many counts were recorded for this clonotype. The V gene is TRBV6-5, the J gene TRBJ2-7; no definite D call. The CDR3 consists of 17 residues. Germline CDR1 MNHEY, CDR2 SVGAGI. Trimming took off 2 bases at V and 4 bases at J, with 21 bases between the two ends. Here the CDR3 reads CASSYHGVPTAYYEQYF. CDR3 bases: TGTGCCAGCAGTTACCACGGAGTCCCCACGGCTTATTACGAGCAGTACTTC.

The sample holds a few counts of this clonotype. V is TRBV6-1 and J is TRBJ2-7; 8 nucleotides match TRBD2. Germline CDR1 reads MNHNS; CDR2 reads SASEGT. The CDR3 has 14 residues. The V gene end was trimmed by 6 bases and the J gene end by 2 bases; junction bases not matched to a gene: 6. Written as DNA, the CDR3 is TGTGCCAGCAGCCAACTAGCGGCGACCTACGAGCAGTACTTC. Protein: CASSQLAATYEQYF.

In DNA, the CDR3 is TGTGCCAGCAGCCCCCAGACAGGGAAAGAGACCCAGTACTTC. Translated, it gives CASSPQTGKETQYF. J is TRBJ2-5 and V is TRBV4-2, with 7 bases matching TRBD1. This CDR3 is built from 14 residues. V lost 4 bases and J lost 3; bases outside the gene matches: 5. CDR1 and CDR2 (germline): LGHNA, YNFKEQ.

Many counts were recorded for this clonotype. This rearrangement joins TRBV5-6 to TRBJ1-1; 7 nucleotides align to TRBD1. The junction had 9 bases not matched to a gene; V was cut back by 1 base and J by 0 bases. This CDR3 region has 17 residues. Looked up from germline, CDR1 is SGHDT and CDR2 is YYEEEE. CDR3 DNA: TGTGCCAGCAGCTTGTTCAACCAGGGGGGCATGAACACTGAAGCTTTCTTT. Encoded protein: CASSLFNQGGMNTEAFF.

This rearrangement joins TRBV7-3 to TRBJ2-5, with D tentatively TRBD1 (5 bases). V was clipped by 5 bases and J by 4 bases, with 14 bases between them. CDR3 length: 14 residues. The germline V gene has CDR1 SGHTA and CDR2 FQGTGA. The CDR3: CASSDQGPGETQYF. The CDR3 nucleotides read TGTGCCAGCAGCGATCAGGGCCCCGGAGAGACCCAGTACTTC.

This clonotype came up many times. The rearrangement uses TRBV12-3 or TRBV12-4 and TRBJ2-1; D is perhaps TRBD2 (6 bases). This CDR3 is 14 amino acids long. The V gene lost 6 bases and the J gene lost 4 bases, with 13 bases spanning the gap. CDR3 sequence reads: CASSRGLGYNEQFF. The CDR3 DNA sequence: TGTGCCAGCAGCCGGGGGTTAGGGTACAATGAGCAGTTCTTC.

The chain joins TRBV20-1 to TRBJ2-1; tentatively, D is TRBD1 or TRBD2 (5 bases each). Trimming stripped 3 bases from V and 0 bases from J, with 12 bases between. The CDR3 runs to 15 residues. Per the germline V gene, CDR1 is DFQATT and CDR2 is SNEGSKA (reference sequence). CDR3: CSARRGGSSYNEQFF. The CDR3 bases are TGCAGTGCTAGGAGGGGTGGTAGCTCCTACAATGAGCAGTTCTTC.

The V call is TRBV20-1, the J call TRBJ2-5, with TRBD1 identical over 8 bases. Trimming removed 3 bases from V and 1 base from J; junction bases left unmatched: 10. The CDR3 spans 16 residues. The germline V gene encodes CDR1 DFQATT and CDR2 SNEGSKA (reference sequence). The CDR3 sequence is CSARIRDRRFQETQYF. In DNA, the CDR3 is TGCAGTGCTAGGATTCGGGACAGGAGGTTCCAAGAGACCCAGTACTTC.

This chain joins TRBV7-6 and TRBJ2-7; 9 bases are a match to TRBD1. The V and J ends lost 0 bases and 3 bases, in that order; junction bases with no gene match: 6. The CDR3 is made up of 16 amino acids. Germline CDR1 reads SGHVS; CDR2 reads FNYEAQ. As DNA, the CDR3 is TGTGCCAGCAGCTTAGCGCCGGGACAGGGAGACTACGAGCAGTACTTC. This codes for CASSLAPGQGDYEQYF.

The J gene is TRBJ2-2, the V gene TRBV9; 9 bases are shared with TRBD2. Looked up from germline, CDR1 is SGDLS and CDR2 is YYNGEE. This CDR3 contains 19 residues. With V trimmed by 4 bases and J by 0 bases, 13 bases remained unmatched. The CDR3 DNA reads as TGTGCCAGCAGCCGAGGATCAGGAGAGCGGGGGGCGAACACCGGGGAGCTGTTTTTT. Its translation is CASSRGSGERGANTGELFF.

Notes on this clonotype: Germline and junction disagree at one end, which may indicate a read error. V and J are TRBV20-1 and TRBJ2-5; TRBD1 aligns across 9 bases. CDR3 size: 14 residues. Germline loops: CDR1 DFQATT, CDR2 SNEGSKA (reference sequence). The CDR3 loop is CSAGGQGYQEPQYF. As DNA, the CDR3 is TGCAGTGCTGGGGGACAGGGTTACCAAGAGCCCCAGTACTTC.

This clonotype was seen only once. This chain joins TRBV18 and TRBJ2-1, with unresolved D. Germline V gives CDR1 KGHSH, CDR2 LQKENI. V gave up 6 bases and J gave up 4 bases, with 16 bases separating them. The CDR3 is made up of 15 amino acids. In nucleotides, the CDR3 is TGTGCCAGCTCCTCCCAAGAAGGGAAGTACAATGAGCAGTTCTTC. Protein product: CASSSQEGKYNEQFF.

This clonotype was found a few times. The chain couples TRBV7-6 to TRBJ2-3; 9 bases agree with TRBD2. The germline V gene encodes CDR1 SGHVS and CDR2 FNYEAQ. The CDR3 is 17 residues long. V shed 5 bases and J 4 bases; nucleotides not matched to a gene: 13. Here the CDR3 DNA reads TGTGCCAGCAGCCTAATGGCTAGCGGGGAGTTGGCAGATACGCAGTATTTT. It codes for CASSLMASGELADTQYF.